The text below deals with one T cell receptor beta chain. Antigen unknown. With 60 Vbeta and 13 Jbeta primers, the PCR was carried out. Assay used: immunoSEQ multiplex PCR; TCRdb lists only in-frame clones, some missing. The sample has about 140,000 clones. This entry is derived from a study of cytomegalovirus exposure and HLA in healthy donors. Background on the study: Clustering assigned about four fifths of the approximately 400 genotyped donors to the Caucasian-associated ancestry cluster.

Findings and caveats of the study: In vitro work confirmed that three CMV-associated chains recognize CMV antigens. Most TCR beta V segments were productive about 87% or about 30% of the time in an earlier analysis.

Unrecorded immune exposure was likely among donors, who were nominally healthy when sampled. The V and J ends lost 0 bases and 8 bases respectively, with 11 bases between them. The CDR3 is 15 amino acids. Germline loops: CDR1 MRHNA, CDR2 SNTAGT. J is TRBJ1-6 and V is TRBV6-4; D ambiguous. Sequenced material: PBMCs. The receptor's source is a man between 40 and 49 years old in good health and CMV-seronegative. Here the CDR3 DNA reads TGTGCCAGCAGTGACTCGTTCGGGTGGGATTCACCCCTCCACTTT. This gives the protein CASSDSFGWDSPLHF.